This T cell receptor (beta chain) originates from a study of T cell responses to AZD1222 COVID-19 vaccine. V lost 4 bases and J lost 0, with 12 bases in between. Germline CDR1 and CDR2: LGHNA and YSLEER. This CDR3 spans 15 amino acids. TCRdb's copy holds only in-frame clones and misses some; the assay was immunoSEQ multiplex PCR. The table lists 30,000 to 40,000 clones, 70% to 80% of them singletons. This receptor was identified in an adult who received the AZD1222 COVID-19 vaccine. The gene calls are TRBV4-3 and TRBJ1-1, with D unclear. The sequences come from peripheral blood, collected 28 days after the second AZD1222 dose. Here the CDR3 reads CASSPGLVMNTEAFF. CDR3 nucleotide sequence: TGCGCCAGCAGCCCCGGTCTTGTAATGAACACTGAAGCTTTCTTT.